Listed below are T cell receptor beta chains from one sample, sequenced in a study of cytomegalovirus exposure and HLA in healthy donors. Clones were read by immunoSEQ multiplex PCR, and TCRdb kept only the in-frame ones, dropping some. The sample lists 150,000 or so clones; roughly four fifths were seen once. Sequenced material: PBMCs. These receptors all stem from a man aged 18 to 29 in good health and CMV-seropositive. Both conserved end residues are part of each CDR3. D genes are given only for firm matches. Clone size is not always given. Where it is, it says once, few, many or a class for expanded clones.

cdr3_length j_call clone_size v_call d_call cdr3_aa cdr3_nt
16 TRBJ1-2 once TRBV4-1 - CASSRMTPQGDYGYTF TGCGCCAGCAGCCGCATGACCCCACAGGGAGACTATGGCTACACCTTC
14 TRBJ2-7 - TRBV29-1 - CSVRGGRIPSEQYF TGCAGCGTTCGAGGTGGGAGGATCCCTAGCGAGCAGTACTTC
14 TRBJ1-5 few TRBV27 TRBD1 CASSFLGTGQPQHF TGTGCCAGCAGTTTTCTCGGGACAGGTCAGCCCCAGCATTTT
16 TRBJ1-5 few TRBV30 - CAWSVLGGGNNQPQHF TGTGCCTGGAGTGTATTGGGCGGGGGCAACAATCAGCCCCAGCATTTT
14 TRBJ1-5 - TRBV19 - CASSIQFGAQPQHF TGTGCCAGTAGTATTCAATTTGGGGCTCAGCCCCAGCATTTT
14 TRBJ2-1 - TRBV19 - CASSSGGPHNEQFF TGTGCCAGTAGTTCCGGAGGGCCCCACAATGAGCAGTTCTTC
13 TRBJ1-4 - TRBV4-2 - CASSQGRREKLFF TGTGCCAGCAGCCAAGGTCGGAGGGAAAAACTGTTTTTT
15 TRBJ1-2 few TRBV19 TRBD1 CASSPKQGAINGYTF TGTGCCAGTAGTCCGAAACAGGGGGCGATAAACGGCTACACCTTC
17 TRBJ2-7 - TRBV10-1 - CASSPQPSGAKPYEQYF TGCGCCAGCAGTCCACAACCTTCAGGGGCCAAACCCTACGAGCAGTACTTC
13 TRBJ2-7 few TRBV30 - CAWSSIPPYEQYF TGTGCCTGGAGTTCTATCCCCCCCTACGAGCAGTACTTC
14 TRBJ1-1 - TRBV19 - CASSPEGLNTEAFF TGTGCCAGTAGTCCGGAGGGTTTAAACACTGAAGCTTTCTTT
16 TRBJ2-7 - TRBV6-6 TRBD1 CASSYSTRDSSYEQYF TGTGCCAGCAGTTACTCCACCCGGGACAGTTCCTACGAGCAGTACTTC
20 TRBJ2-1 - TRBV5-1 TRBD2 CASSLTGTSGSKGRIGEQFF TGCGCCAGCAGCCTTACCGGGACTAGCGGGAGTAAGGGTAGAATAGGTGAGCAGTTCTTC
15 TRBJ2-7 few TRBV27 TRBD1 CASSWVAGGMNEQYF TGTGCCAGCAGTTGGGTAGCAGGGGGCATGAACGAGCAGTACTTC
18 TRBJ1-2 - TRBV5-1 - CASSPDSDATQGWFGYTF TGCGCCAGCAGCCCGGACAGCGACGCAACGCAGGGTTGGTTTGGCTACACCTTC
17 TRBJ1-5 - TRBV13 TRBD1 CASSYPAGQDYNQPQHF TGTGCCAGCAGCTACCCCGCCGGACAGGACTACAATCAGCCCCAGCATTTT
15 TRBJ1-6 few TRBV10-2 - CASSERGGAESPLHF TGCGCCAGCAGTGAGCGCGGGGGCGCGGAATCACCCCTCCACTTT
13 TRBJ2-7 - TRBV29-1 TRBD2 CSAAGTSFNEQYF TGCAGCGCTGCAGGGACTAGCTTCAACGAGCAGTACTTC
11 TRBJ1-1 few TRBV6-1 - CASSVNTEAFF TGTGCCAGCAGCGTTAACACTGAAGCTTTCTTT
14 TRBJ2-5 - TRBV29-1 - CSVEPDQVQETQYF TGCAGCGTTGAACCTGACCAGGTCCAAGAGACCCAGTACTTC
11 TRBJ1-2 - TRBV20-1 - CSGVGSVDYTF TGCAGCGGGGTTGGGAGTGTGGACTACACCTTC
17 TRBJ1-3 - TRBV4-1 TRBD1 CASSHPGQGSAGNTIYF TGCGCCAGCAGCCACCCGGGACAGGGATCGGCTGGAAACACCATATATTTT
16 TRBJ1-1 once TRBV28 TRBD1 CASSPTGVRRNTEAFF TGTGCCAGCAGCCCTACAGGGGTTAGAAGGAACACTGAAGCTTTCTTT
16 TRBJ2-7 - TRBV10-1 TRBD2 CASSETLSGSSYEQYF TGCGCCAGCAGTGAGACCCTTAGCGGGAGCTCCTACGAGCAGTACTTC